Presented here are 7 T cell receptor beta chains from one specimen sequenced in a study of blood T cell repertoires in COVID-19. TCRdb's copy holds only in-frame clones and misses some; the assay was immunoSEQ multiplex PCR. This sample has some 370,000 clones; 90% occur once, and the top ten carry approximately 6.2%. Sequencing used peripheral blood. The receptor set was obtained from a man aged 18 to 29 with active or convalescent COVID-19.

V and J are TRBV19 and TRBJ1-1, with D maybe TRBD1 (5 bases). Trimming took off 5 bases at V and 3 bases at J, with 16 bases between the two ends. The germline CDR1 and CDR2 sequences are LNHDA and SQIVND (reference sequence). This CDR3 contains 15 residues. The CDR3 sequence is CASSPMDGGDTEAFF. In DNA, the CDR3 is TGTGCCAGTAGTCCCATGGACGGGGGGGACACTGAAGCTTTCTTT.

The V gene is TRBV6-5, the J gene TRBJ1-2; 9 bases line up with TRBD1. V was pared by 6 bases and J by 4 bases, with 6 bases of the junction left unmatched. The germline CDR1 and CDR2 sequences are MNHEY and SVGAGI. CDR3 length: 14 residues. Here the CDR3 reads CASRTGTGPYGYTF. CDR3 DNA sequence: TGTGCCAGCAGGACCGGGACAGGGCCCTATGGCTACACCTTC.

J is TRBJ1-6 and V is TRBV19; 10 bases are a match to TRBD1. Germline loops: CDR1 LNHDA, CDR2 SQIVND (reference sequence). CDR3 length: 16 amino acids. V lost 3 bases, J lost 7 bases, and 6 bases stayed unmatched. The CDR3 coding sequence is TGTGCCAGTAGTATGAGGGGACAGGGGTACAATTCACCCCTCCACTTT. Translating it yields CASSMRGQGYNSPLHF.

J is TRBJ2-7 and V is TRBV27; 9 bases line up with TRBD2. V trimming: 4 bases; J trimming: 5 bases; junction bases outside the gene matches: 6. The CDR3 is made up of 14 amino acids. Per germline, CDR1 MNHEY and CDR2 SMNVEV (reference sequence). The CDR3 nucleotides are TGTGCCAGCAGTTCTCTCAGCGGGAGGAACGAGCAGTACTTC. This sequence encodes CASSSLSGRNEQYF.

This sequence joins TRBV7-2 and TRBJ1-2, with TRBD1 matching 7 bases. There are 18 residues in the CDR3. The germline gives CDR1 SGHTA, CDR2 FQGNSA. V dropped 5 bases and J dropped 6; count of bases not matched to a gene: 21. CDR3 DNA sequence: TGTGCCAGCAGCACCCCTTTGACAGGGAGGAGGGTTAAGAATGGCTACACCTTC. Its protein is CASSTPLTGRRVKNGYTF.

The chain combines TRBV30 with TRBJ1-5, with 7 bases that match TRBD1. The CDR3 has 14 amino acids. Germline trimming cut 5 bases from V and 3 bases from J; bases unmatched to any gene: 7. Germline V gives CDR1 GTSNPN, CDR2 SVGIG (reference sequence). This CDR3 is CAWGTELVNQPQHF. The CDR3, as DNA: TGTGCCTGGGGGACAGAATTGGTCAATCAGCCCCAGCATTTT.

The V and J genes are TRBV15 and TRBJ2-7; 8 bases agree with TRBD1. Germline CDR1 and CDR2: LNHNV and YYDKDF (reference sequence). The V and J ends lost 5 bases and 6 bases, in that order; junction bases with no gene match: 9. This CDR3 is built from 14 residues. The CDR3 loop reads CATSVDRGLLEQYF. DNA of the CDR3: TGTGCCACCAGCGTCGACAGGGGCCTACTCGAGCAGTACTTC.